This note documents a single TCR beta chain sequence. Its antigen is not identified. This sample was included in a study of post-analysis software for immune sequencing data. Across the study: Recorded subtypes: relapsing-remitting, secondary progressive, progressive-relapsing; some patients unannotated.

Study observations and caveats: Clustering by F measure revealed strong co-clustering among samples prepared together in one batch. Among multiple sclerosis patients, normalized Chao1 diversity was significantly below that of controls.

cDNA libraries for TCR beta contained unique molecular identifiers. Out of roughly 0.95 to 11 million T cells, a few hundred thousand cDNA molecules were generated. TCRdb re-analysed the PCR reads in MiXCR, keeping a single row per CDR3 protein. The table includes roughly 670,000 distinct CDR3 sequences, about 60% detected once. The TCR originated in a girl aged 2-10 years with multiple sclerosis. The sequenced sample was blood.

Written as DNA, the CDR3 is TGTGCCAGCAGTCTGAGCGAGGTAGTCGAGACCGGGGAGCTGTTTTTT. This encodes CASSLSEVVETGELFF. The V call is TRBV12-3 or TRBV12-4, the J call TRBJ2-2; D call uncertain. V was shortened by 5 bases and J by 5 bases, with 18 bases between the two germline ends. The CDR3 loop spans 16 amino acids.